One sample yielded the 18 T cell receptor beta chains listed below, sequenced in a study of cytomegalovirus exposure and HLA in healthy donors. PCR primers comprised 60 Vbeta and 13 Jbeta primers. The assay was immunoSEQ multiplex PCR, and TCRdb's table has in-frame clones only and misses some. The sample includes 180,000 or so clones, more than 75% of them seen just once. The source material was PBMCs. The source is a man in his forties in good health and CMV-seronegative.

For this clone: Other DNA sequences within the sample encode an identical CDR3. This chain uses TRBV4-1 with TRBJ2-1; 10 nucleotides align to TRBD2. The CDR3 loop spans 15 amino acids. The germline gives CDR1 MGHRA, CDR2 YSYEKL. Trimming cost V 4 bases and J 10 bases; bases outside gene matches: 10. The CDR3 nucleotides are TGCGCCAGCAGCCTCCAGCGGGGGGGCGCCTACGAGCAGTTCTTC. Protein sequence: CASSLQRGGAYEQFF.

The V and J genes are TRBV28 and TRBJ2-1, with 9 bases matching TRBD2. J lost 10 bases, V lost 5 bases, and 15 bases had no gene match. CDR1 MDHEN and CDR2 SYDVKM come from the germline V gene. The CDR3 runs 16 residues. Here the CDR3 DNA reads TGTGCCAGCAGTCCTGCGGGGACTAGCAGATTTCGGGAGCAGTTCTTC. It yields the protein CASSPAGTSRFREQFF.

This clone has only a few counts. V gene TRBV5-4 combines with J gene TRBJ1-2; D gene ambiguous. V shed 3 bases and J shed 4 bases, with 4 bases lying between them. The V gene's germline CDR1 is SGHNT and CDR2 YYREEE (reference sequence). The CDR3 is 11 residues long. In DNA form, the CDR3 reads TGTGCCAGCAGCTCTACCTATGGCTACACCTTC. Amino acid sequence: CASSSTYGYTF.

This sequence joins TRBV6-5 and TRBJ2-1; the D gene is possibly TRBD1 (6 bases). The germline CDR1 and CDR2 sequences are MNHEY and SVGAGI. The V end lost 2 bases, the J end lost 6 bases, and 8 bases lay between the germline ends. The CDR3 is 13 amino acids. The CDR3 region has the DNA TGTGCCAGCAGTTACCGCAGGGGCAATGAGCAGTTCTTC. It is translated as CASSYRRGNEQFF.

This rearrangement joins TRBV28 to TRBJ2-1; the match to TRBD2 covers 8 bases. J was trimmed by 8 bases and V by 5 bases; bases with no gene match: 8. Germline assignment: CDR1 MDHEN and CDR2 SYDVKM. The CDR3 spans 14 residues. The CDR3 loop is CASSMSGSRDEQFF. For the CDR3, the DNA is TGTGCCAGCAGTATGAGCGGGAGTAGGGATGAGCAGTTCTTC.

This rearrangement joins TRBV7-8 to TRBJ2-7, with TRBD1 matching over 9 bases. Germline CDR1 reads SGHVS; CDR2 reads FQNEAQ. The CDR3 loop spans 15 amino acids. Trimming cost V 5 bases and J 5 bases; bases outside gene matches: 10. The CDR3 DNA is TGTGCCAGCAGCGCCCACCGGGACAGGGACCACGAGCAGTACTTC. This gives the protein CASSAHRDRDHEQYF.

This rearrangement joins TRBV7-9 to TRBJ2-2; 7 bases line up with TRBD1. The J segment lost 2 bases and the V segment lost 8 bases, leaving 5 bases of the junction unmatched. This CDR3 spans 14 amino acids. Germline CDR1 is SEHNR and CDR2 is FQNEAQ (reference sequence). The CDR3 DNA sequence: TGTGCCAGCTTCCGGGACAGCAACACCGGGGAGCTGTTTTTT. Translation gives CASFRDSNTGELFF.

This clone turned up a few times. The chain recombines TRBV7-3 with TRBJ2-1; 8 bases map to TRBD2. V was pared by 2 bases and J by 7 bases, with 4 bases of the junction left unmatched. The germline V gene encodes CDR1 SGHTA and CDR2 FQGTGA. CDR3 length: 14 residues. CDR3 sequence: CASSLGTSINEQFF. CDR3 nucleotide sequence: TGTGCCAGCAGCTTAGGGACTAGTATAAATGAGCAGTTCTTC.

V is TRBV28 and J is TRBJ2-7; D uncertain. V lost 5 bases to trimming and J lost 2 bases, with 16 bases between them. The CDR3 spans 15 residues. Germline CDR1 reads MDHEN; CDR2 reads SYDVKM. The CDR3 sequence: CASSLRSKPPYEQYF. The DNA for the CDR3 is TGTGCCAGCAGTCTGAGATCGAAACCCCCCTACGAGCAGTACTTC. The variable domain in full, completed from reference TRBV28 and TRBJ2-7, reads DVKVTQSSRYLVKRTGEKVFLECVQDMDHENMFWYRQDPGLGLRLIYFSYDVKMKEKGDIPEGYSVSREKKERFSLILESASTNQTSMYLCASSLRSKPPYEQYFGPGTRLTVT.

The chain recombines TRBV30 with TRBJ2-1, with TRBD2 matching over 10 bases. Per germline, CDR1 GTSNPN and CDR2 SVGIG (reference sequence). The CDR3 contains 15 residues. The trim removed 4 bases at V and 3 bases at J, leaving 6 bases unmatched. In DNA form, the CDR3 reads TGTGCCTGGATGTCCGGGACTAGCGTCTACAATGAGCAGTTCTTC. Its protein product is CAWMSGTSVYNEQFF. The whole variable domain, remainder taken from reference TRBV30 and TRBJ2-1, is SQTIHQWPATLVQPVGSPLSLECTVEGTSNPNLYWYRQAAGRGLQLLFYSVGIGQISSEVPQNLSASRPQDRQFILSSKKLLLSDSGFYLCAWMSGTSVYNEQFFGPGTRLTVL.

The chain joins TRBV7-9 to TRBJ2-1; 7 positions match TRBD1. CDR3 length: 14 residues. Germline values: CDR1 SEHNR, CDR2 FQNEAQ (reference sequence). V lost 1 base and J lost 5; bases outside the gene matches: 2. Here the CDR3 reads CASSLEGTDNEQFF. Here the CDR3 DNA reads TGTGCCAGCAGCTTAGAGGGGACAGACAATGAGCAGTTCTTC.

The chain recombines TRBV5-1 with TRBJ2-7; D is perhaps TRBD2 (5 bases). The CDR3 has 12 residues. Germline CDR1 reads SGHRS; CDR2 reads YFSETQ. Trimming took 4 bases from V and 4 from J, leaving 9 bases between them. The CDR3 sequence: CASSGDYYEQYF. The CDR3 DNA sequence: TGCGCCAGCAGCGGCGACTATTACGAGCAGTACTTC.

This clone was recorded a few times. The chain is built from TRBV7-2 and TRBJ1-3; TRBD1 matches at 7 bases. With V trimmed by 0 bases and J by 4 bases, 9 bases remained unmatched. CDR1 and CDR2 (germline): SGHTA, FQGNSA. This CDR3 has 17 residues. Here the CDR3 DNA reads TGTGCCAGCAGCTTAGCGCTGGCACAGGGGTGGGGAAACACCATATATTTT. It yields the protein CASSLALAQGWGNTIYF.

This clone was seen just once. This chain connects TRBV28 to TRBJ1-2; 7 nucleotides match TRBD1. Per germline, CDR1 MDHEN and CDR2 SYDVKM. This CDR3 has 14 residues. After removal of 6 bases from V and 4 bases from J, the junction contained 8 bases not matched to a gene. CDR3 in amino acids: CASRETGQPYGYTF. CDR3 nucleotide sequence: TGTGCCAGCAGGGAGACGGGACAGCCCTATGGCTACACCTTC.

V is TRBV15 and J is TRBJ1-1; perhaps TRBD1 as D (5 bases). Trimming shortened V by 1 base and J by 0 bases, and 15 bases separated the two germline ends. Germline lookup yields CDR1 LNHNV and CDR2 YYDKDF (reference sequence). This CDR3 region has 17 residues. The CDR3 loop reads CATSRGGGQGLNTEAFF. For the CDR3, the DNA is TGTGCCACCAGCAGAGGGGGCGGACAAGGGTTGAACACTGAAGCTTTCTTT.

The CDR3: CASSFLGEMNTEAFF. The CDR3, as DNA: TGTGCCAGCAGTTTTCTCGGAGAGATGAACACTGAAGCTTTCTTT. This chain connects TRBV27 to TRBJ1-1; D is unclear. Germline assignment: CDR1 MNHEY and CDR2 SMNVEV (reference sequence). Trimming removed 3 bases from V and 0 bases from J, with 11 bases in between. The length of the CDR3 is 15 residues.

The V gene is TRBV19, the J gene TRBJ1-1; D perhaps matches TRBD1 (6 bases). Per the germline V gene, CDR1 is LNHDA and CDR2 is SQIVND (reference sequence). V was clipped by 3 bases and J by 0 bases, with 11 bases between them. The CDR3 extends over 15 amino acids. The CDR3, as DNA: TGTGCCAGTAGTATCCAGTACAGGGTGAACACTGAAGCTTTCTTT. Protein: CASSIQYRVNTEAFF.

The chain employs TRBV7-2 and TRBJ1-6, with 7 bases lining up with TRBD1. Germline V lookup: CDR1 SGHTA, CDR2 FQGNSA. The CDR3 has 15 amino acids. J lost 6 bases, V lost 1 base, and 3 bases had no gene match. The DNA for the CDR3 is TGTGCCAGCAGCTTAGGGGGACAGTTTAATTCACCCCTCCACTTT. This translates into CASSLGGQFNSPLHF.